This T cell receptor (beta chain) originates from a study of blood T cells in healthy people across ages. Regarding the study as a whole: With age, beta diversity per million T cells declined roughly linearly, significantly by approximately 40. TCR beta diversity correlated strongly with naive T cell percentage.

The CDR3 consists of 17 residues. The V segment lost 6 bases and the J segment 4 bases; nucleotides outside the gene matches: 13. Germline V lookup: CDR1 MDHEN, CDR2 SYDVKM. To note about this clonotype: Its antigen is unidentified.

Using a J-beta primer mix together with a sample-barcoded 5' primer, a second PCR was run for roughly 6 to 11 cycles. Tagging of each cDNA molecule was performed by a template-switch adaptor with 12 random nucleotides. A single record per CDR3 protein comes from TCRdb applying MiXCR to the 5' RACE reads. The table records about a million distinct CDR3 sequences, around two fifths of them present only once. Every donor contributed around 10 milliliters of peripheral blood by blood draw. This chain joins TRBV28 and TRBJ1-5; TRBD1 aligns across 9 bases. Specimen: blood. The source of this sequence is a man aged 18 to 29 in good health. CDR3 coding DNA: TGTGCCAGCAGCAAAACCGGGACAGGGCTTGGAAATCAGCCCCAGCATTTT. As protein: CASSKTGTGLGNQPQHF.